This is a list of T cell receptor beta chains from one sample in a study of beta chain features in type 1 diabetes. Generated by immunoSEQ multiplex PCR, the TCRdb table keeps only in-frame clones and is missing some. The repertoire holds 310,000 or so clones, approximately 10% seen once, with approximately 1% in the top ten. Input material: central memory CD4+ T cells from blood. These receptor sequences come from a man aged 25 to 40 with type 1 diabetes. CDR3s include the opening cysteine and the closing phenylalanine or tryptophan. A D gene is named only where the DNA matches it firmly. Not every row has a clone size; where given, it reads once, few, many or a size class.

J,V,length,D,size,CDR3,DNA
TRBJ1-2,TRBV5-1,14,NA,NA,CASSARDGNRGYTF,TGCGCCAGCAGCGCACGGGACGGCAACCGGGGCTACACCTTC
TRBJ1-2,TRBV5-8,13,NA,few,CASSFRQNYGYTF,TGTGCCAGCAGCTTTCGACAGAACTATGGCTACACCTTC
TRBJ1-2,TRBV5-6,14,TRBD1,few,CASSAQGANYGYTF,TGTGCCAGCAGCGCGCAGGGGGCAAACTATGGCTACACCTTC
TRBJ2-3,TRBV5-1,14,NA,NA,CASSIPGGTDTQYF,TGCGCCAGCAGCATCCCAGGGGGCACAGATACGCAGTATTTT
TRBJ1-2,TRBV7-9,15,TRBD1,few,CASSRGQAVDYGYTF,TGTGCCAGCAGCAGGGGACAGGCCGTTGACTATGGCTACACCTTC
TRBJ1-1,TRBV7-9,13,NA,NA,CASSLTIDTEAFF,TGTGCCAGCAGCTTAACGATTGACACTGAAGCTTTCTTT
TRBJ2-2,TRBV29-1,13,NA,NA,CSVGHPPTGELFF,TGCAGCGTCGGACACCCCCCCACCGGGGAGCTGTTTTTT
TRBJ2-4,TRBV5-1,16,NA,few,CASSLAPALAKNIQYF,TGCGCCAGCAGCTTGGCGCCAGCGCTAGCCAAAAACATTCAGTACTTC
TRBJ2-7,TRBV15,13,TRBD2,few,CATSTGLAYEQYF,TGTGCCACCAGCACCGGACTAGCGTACGAGCAGTACTTC
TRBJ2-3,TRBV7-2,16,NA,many,CASSLAVVTGTDTQYF,TGTGCCAGCAGCTTAGCGGTAGTGACGGGCACAGATACGCAGTATTTT
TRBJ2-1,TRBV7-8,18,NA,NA,CASSLDRNRDTLYNEQFF,TGTGCCAGCAGCTTAGACAGGAACCGGGACACTTTATACAATGAGCAGTTCTTC
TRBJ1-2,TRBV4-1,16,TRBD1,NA,CASSQGRRQGAYGYTF,TGTGCCAGCAGCCAAGGTCGGCGGCAGGGGGCGTACGGCTACACCTTC
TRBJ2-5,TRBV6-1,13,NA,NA,CASSTRDEETQYF,TGTGCCAGCAGTACCCGGGACGAAGAGACCCAGTACTTC
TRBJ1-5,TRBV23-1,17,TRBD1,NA,CASSQASGTGLEQPQHF,TGCGCCAGCAGTCAAGCCTCCGGGACAGGGCTGGAACAGCCCCAGCATTTT
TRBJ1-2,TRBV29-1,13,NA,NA,CSVDRQGDYGYTF,TGCAGCGTTGACCGTCAGGGAGACTATGGCTACACCTTC
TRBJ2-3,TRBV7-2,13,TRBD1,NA,CASSLNRGDTQYF,TGTGCCAGCAGCTTGAACAGGGGAGATACGCAGTATTTT
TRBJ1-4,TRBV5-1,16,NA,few,CASSSIYRSTREKLFF,TGCGCCAGCAGCTCGATCTACAGGAGCACTCGTGAAAAACTGTTTTTT
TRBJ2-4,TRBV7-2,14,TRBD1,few,CASSPQGQGDIQYF,TGTGCCAGCAGCCCTCAAGGCCAGGGGGACATTCAGTACTTC
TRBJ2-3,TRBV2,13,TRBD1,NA,CASSGQGSDTQYF,TGTGCCAGTTCGGGACAGGGGTCAGATACGCAGTATTTT
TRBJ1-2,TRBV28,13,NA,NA,CASTQSAVSGYTF,TGTGCCAGCACCCAGAGCGCAGTTTCTGGCTACACCTTC
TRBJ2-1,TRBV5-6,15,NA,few,CASSPLGVPYNEQFF,TGTGCCAGCAGCCCGCTGGGGGTACCCTACAATGAGCAGTTCTTC
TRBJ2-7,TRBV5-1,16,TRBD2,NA,CASSLALAGESDEQYF,TGCGCCAGCAGCTTGGCACTAGCGGGGGAGAGCGACGAGCAGTACTTC
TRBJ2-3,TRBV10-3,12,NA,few,CAISETRDTQYF,TGTGCCATCAGTGAGACCCGCGATACGCAGTATTTT
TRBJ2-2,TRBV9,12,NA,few,CASSFDTGELFF,TGTGCCAGCAGTTTCGACACCGGGGAGCTGTTTTTT
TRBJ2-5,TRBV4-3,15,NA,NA,CASSQDLGNQETQYF,TGCGCCAGCAGCCAAGATCTCGGCAATCAGGAGACCCAGTACTTC
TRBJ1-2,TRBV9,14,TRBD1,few,CASSGQGVSNGYTF,TGTGCCAGCAGCGGTCAGGGGGTGTCAAATGGCTACACCTTC
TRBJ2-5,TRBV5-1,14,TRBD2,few,CASSLPSGGETQYF,TGCGCCAGCAGCTTGCCTAGCGGAGGGGAGACCCAGTACTTC
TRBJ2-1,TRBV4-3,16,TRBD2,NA,CASSQDGAGGRNEQFF,TGCGCCAGCAGCCAAGACGGCGCGGGGGGCAGGAATGAGCAGTTCTTC
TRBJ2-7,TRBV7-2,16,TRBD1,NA,CASSLTGATTSYEQYF,TGTGCCAGCAGCTTAACAGGGGCTACCACCTCCTACGAGCAGTACTTC